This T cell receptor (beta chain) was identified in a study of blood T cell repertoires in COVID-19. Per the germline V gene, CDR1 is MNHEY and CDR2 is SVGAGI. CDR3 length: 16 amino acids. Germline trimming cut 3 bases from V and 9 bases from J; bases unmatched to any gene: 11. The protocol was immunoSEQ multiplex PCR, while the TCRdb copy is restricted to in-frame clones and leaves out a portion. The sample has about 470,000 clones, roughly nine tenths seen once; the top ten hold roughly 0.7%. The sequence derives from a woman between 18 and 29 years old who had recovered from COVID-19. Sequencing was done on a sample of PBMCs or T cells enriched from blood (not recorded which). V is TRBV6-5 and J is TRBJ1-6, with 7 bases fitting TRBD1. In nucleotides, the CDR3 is TGTGCCAGCAGTTATTCGGCAGGGGGTGTTGGTTCACCCCTCCACTTT. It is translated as CASSYSAGGVGSPLHF.